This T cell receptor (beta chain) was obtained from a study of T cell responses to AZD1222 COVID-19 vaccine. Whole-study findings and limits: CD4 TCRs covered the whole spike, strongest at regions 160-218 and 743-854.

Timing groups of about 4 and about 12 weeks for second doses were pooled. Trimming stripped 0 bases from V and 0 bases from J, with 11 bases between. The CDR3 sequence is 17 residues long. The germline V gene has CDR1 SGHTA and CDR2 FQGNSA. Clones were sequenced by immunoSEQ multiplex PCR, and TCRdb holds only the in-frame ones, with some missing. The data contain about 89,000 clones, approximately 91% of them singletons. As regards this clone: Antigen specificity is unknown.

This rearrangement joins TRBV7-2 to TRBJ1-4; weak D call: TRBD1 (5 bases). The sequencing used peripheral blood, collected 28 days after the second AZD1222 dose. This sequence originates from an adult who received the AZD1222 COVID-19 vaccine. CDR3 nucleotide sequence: TGTGCCAGCAGCTTAGCCAATGACAGTTCAACTAATGAAAAACTGTTTTTT. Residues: CASSLANDSSTNEKLFF.